The clone carrying this T cell receptor (beta chain) was counted at least ten times. What it binds is unknown. The record originates from a study of early T cells in non-severe SARS-CoV-2 infection. The protocol attached unique molecular identifiers to individual cDNA molecules. TCRdb re-analysed the 5' RACE reads in MiXCR, keeping a single row per CDR3 protein. The sample holds about 26,000 distinct CDR3 sequences, more than 3.5% seen once. The germline gives CDR1 ENHRY, CDR2 SYGVKD. V lost 3 bases and J 5 bases, leaving 14 bases between the germline ends. The CDR3 totals 15 residues. Findings and caveats of the study: Anti-spike CD8 responses were favored in VDJdb matching, and private and CD4 specificities were missed.

Sequenced sample: whole blood. This chain uses TRBV10-3 with TRBJ2-1; unclear D gene. This clonotype was sampled from an adult who was a healthcare worker with PCR-confirmed SARS-CoV-2 infection or an uninfected control (not recorded which). The CDR3 is CAISEFQLQHNEQFF. The CDR3 nucleotides are TGTGCCATCAGTGAATTCCAGTTACAGCACAATGAGCAGTTCTTC.